The 9 T cell receptor beta chains reported below all come from one sample, sequenced in a study of identical twins. In TCRdb, the 5' RACE reads were re-called with MiXCR into one record per CDR3 protein. The table has 400,000 to 550,000 distinct CDR3 sequences, approximately 22% seen once. These sequences were also reported in another study, on T cells expressing NK-cell markers.

Sequenced material: CD4+ T cells sorted from blood. The origin of the receptors is a woman aged 18-30 years in good health.

The rearrangement links TRBV6-5 to TRBJ1-6, with D uncertain. There are 11 residues in the CDR3. Per the germline V gene, CDR1 is MNHEY and CDR2 is SVGAGI. Trimming removed 7 bases at V and 14 bases at J, with 12 bases between. CDR3 sequence: CASTSGFSLHF. The CDR3 DNA sequence: TGTGCCAGCACTTCTGGTTTCTCCCTCCACTTT.

This clonotype was counted between two and nine times. This chain uses TRBV7-8 with TRBJ1-2, with D tentatively TRBD1 (5 bases). The CDR3 length is 13 residues. Trimming pared 5 bases from V and 8 bases from J, leaving 15 bases between. The germline V gene encodes CDR1 SGHVS and CDR2 FQNEAQ. The CDR3 DNA follows: TGTGCCAGCAGCGAGAGGGGTTTCGGGGGCTACACCTTC. Amino acids: CASSERGFGGYTF.

V gene TRBV7-2 combines with J gene TRBJ1-1; a possible D gene is TRBD1 (5 bases). Per germline, CDR1 SGHTA and CDR2 FQGNSA. CDR3 size: 15 residues. The ends were cut back, 6 bases at V and 0 bases at J, with 14 bases in the middle. Written as DNA, the CDR3 is TGTGCCAGCAGACCCCGGGGGGGGGTGAACACTGAAGCTTTCTTT. Amino acid sequence: CASRPRGGVNTEAFF.

This clonotype was picked up a small number of times. The chain links TRBV25-1 to TRBJ2-7; a weak D match, TRBD1 (6 bases). Trimming took 6 bases from V and 7 from J, leaving 25 bases between them. Looked up from germline, CDR1 is MGHDK and CDR2 is SYGVNS. CDR3 length: 16 residues. The CDR3, as DNA: TGTGCCAGCAGCCCAATCAAAACGCACAGGGCTGGTGAGCAGTACTTC. Amino acids: CASSPIKTHRAGEQYF.

V usage is TRBV9 and J usage is TRBJ2-3; D is ambiguous. Germline CDR1 reads SGDLS; CDR2 reads YYNGEE. Trimming stripped 4 bases from V and 5 bases from J, with 14 bases between. This CDR3 comprises 14 residues. The CDR3 is CASSLSVKGDTQYF. In nucleotides, the CDR3 is TGTGCCAGCAGCCTATCTGTGAAGGGAGATACGCAGTATTTT.

The V and J genes are TRBV6-5 and TRBJ2-7; TRBD1 might be the D (6 bases). The CDR3 has 15 residues. The ends were cut back, 1 base at V and 0 bases at J, with 10 bases in the middle. CDR1 is MNHEY and CDR2 is SVGAGI in the germline V gene. As DNA, the CDR3 is TGTGCCAGCAGTTACTTAGGGACACCCTCCTACGAGCAGTACTTC. Its translation is CASSYLGTPSYEQYF.

In its sample, this clonotype was seen once. The J gene is TRBJ2-5, the V gene TRBV3-1; 10 bases are shared with TRBD2. The CDR3 has 18 residues. Germline-derived CDR1 and CDR2 are LGHDT and YNNKEL (reference sequence). V was pared by 0 bases and J by 5 bases, with 12 bases of the junction left unmatched. The CDR3 loop is CASSQDGGAGGPRETQYF. The CDR3 DNA sequence: TGTGCCAGCAGCCAAGATGGCGGAGCGGGGGGGCCTCGGGAGACCCAGTACTTC.

In this sample, this clonotype turned up a few times. This chain links TRBV6-5 with TRBJ2-1; 15 positions agree with TRBD2. This CDR3 contains 15 residues. Germline assignment: CDR1 MNHEY and CDR2 SVGAGI. Trimming cost V 4 bases and J 6 bases; bases outside gene matches: 1. CDR3 sequence reads: CASSWTSGRANEQFF. For the CDR3, the DNA is TGTGCCAGCAGTTGGACTAGCGGGAGGGCCAATGAGCAGTTCTTC.

This clonotype was seen only a few times. The genes are TRBV5-5 and TRBJ1-5, with D perhaps TRBD1 (5 bases). The CDR3 runs 15 residues. V was clipped by 0 bases and J by 1 base, with 8 bases between them. Germline-derived CDR1 and CDR2 are SGHKS and YYEKEE (reference sequence). CDR3: CASSLVGDSNQPQHF. Here the CDR3 DNA reads TGTGCCAGCAGCTTGGTGGGGGACAGCAATCAGCCCCAGCATTTT.